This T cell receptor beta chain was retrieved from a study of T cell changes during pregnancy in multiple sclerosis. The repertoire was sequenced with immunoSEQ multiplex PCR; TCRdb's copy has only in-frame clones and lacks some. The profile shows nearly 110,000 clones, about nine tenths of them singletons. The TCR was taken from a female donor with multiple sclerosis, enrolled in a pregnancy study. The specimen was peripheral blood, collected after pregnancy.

The CDR3 protein is CAWSVGGNQHF. DNA of the CDR3: TGTGCCTGGAGTGTGGGCGGGAACCAGCATTTT. V gene TRBV30 combines with J gene TRBJ1-5; D ambiguous. The germline V and J ends were trimmed by 0 bases and 12 bases, with 9 bases remaining between them. The CDR3 is 11 amino acids. Germline V gene sequence: CDR1 GTSNPN, CDR2 SVGIG (reference sequence).